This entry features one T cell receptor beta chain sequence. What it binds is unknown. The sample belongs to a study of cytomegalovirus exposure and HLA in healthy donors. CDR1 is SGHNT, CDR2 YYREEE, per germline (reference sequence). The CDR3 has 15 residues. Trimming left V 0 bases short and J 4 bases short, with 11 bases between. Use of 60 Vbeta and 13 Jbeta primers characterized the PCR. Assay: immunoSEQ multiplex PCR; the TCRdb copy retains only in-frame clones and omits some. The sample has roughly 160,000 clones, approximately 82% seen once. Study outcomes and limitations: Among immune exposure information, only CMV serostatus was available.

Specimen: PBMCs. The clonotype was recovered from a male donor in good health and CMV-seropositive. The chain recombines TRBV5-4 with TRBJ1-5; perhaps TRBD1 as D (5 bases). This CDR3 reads CASSLAGGVNQPQHF. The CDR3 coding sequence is TGTGCCAGCAGCTTGGCCGGGGGAGTGAATCAGCCCCAGCATTTT.